This TCR beta chain was identified during a study of blood T cell repertoires in COVID-19. Study-level information: Sources were T cells, B-cell-depleted T cells, or PBMCs; the material itself was cDNA or gDNA.

CDR1 LGHNA and CDR2 YSLEER come from the germline V gene. The junction had 7 bases not matched to a gene; V was cut back by 0 bases and J by 8 bases. This CDR3 has 15 residues. Here immunoSEQ multiplex PCR was the method, and the copy in TCRdb shows in-frame clones only, minus some. The sample has roughly 40,000 clones, 90% seen once. The chain has TRBV4-3 and TRBJ1-2; TRBD1 agrees at 9 bases. The sequence came from a human donor in a cohort sampled during active COVID-19. The sample was peripheral blood. As DNA, the CDR3 is TGCGCCAGCAGCCAAGATAAAGGGACAGGGCGCGGCTACACCTTC. Translated: CASSQDKGTGRGYTF.